This T cell receptor (beta chain) was profiled in a study of T cell clonality in common variable immunodeficiency (dated by TCRdb to the mid-2010s). Results the study describes overall, beyond this receptor: CVID TCRbeta sequences were reported to have fewer deletions and N-nucleotide insertions and to lack highly modified clones with 13 or more V deletions. It was noted by the authors that sequencing of the repertoires of T cell subpopulations would be needed to clarify the cause of the increased clonality in CVID. Correlations between repertoire features and clinical complications were limited by patient heterogeneity within the CVID cohort. Although equal DNA input was used, an average of approximately 82,000 unique sequences per sample was obtained for controls, compared with some 34,000 for CVID samples. Compared with healthy controls, CVID subjects showed increased TCRbeta clonality (t-test p = 0.018), a feature most characteristic of about a third of subjects. CVID subjects shared fewer TCRbeta clones with each other than healthy controls did (p < 0.0001).

Most of the CVID patients and most of the healthy controls were of Caucasian heritage. From each donor, about 5 to 8.5 ml of heparinized peripheral whole blood was collected. TCRbeta CDR3 repertoires were sequenced from genomic DNA of adults with common variable immune deficiency (CVID) and healthy adult controls. There were around 22 healthy adult volunteers in the control group (12 female and ten or so male), ranging in age from about 20 to 70 years, with a mean age of roughly 35. Diluted blood was subjected to density centrifugation over Hypaque 1077 or Ficoll-Paque for isolation of peripheral blood mononuclear cells. Genomic DNA was obtained from unsorted mononuclear cells using either Qiagen column purification or a centrifugation-based method. CVID samples and control samples contributed equivalent amounts of genomic DNA as sequencing input. For every sample, a 60 bp segment covering the rearranged TCRbeta CDR3 region was amplified and then sequenced. TCRbeta amplification used the immunoSEQ assay, a bias-corrected multiplex PCR with high-throughput sequencing. As for the original processing: Each unique nucleotide sequence was treated as a clone and annotated with V, D and J genes, copy number and frequency. Sequences were labeled productive if in frame, and non-productive if out of frame or containing stop codons. As previously described, clonality was computed from Shannon's entropy. The predicted amino acid sequences of productive clones were used to derive the mean CDR3 Kyte-Doolittle hydropathy. Using the R hclust function, scaled V gene usage was clustered hierarchically with Manhattan distance and complete linkage. Sharing of clones by CDR3 amino acid sequence was evaluated by resampling 12 repertoires per group over 100 rounds. The repertoires were screened for 70 published EBV-specific TCRbeta sequences and some 250 published CMV-specific TCRbeta sequences. After two CVID samples that produced fewer than 10,000 sequences were dropped from the analysis, some 41 CVID repertoires remained. TCRdb carries this immuneACCESS record with in-frame sequences only. Its versions omit some clonotypes, under half of them owing to an unresolved V gene in the studies checked, with the rest unexplained. V and J calls and clone size come straight from that table; D and trimming were deduced from the DNA. In this sample the table shows about 35,000 clones, and no singletons are among them. Together, the top ten hold approximately 3% of the sample.

The CDR3 spans 17 residues, from the cysteine through the phenylalanine. The 42 bases shown cover part of the CDR3, and their frame starts at base 1. In the germline V gene (reference sequence), CDR1 corresponds to DFQATT and CDR2 to SNEGSKA. A distance of 16 bases separates the germline ends of V and J, which lose 1 base and 0 bases respectively. In this sample, this clone turned up many times. The specificity of this receptor is unknown. With the read ending 3 residues before the CDR3 end, the germline J gene is used to fill in that end. The clonotype comes from a person between 18 and 69 years old in good health. The specimen sequenced was peripheral blood mononuclear cells. The sequence is built from TRBV20-1 and TRBJ2-1, with TRBD2 perhaps the D gene, on 6 matching bases. Incomplete CDR3 DNA: TGCAGTGCTAGAGGCCTTCTAGCGCCGAGCTCCTACAATGAG. This gives the protein CSARGLLAPSSYNE. The entire CDR3 protein reads CSARGLLAPSSYNEQFF.